Below, 4 T cell receptor beta chains from the same sample are listed, as sequenced in a study of CD8+ T cells in alopecia areata. A sort of pooled cutaneous lymph node cells used CD4, CD8alpha, NKG2D, NKG2ACE and other stains. Once RNA had been extracted, it was reverse transcribed into cDNA to act as the sequencing template. TCRdb's copy holds only in-frame clones and misses some; the assay was immunoSEQ multiplex PCR. The specimen has 20,000 or so clones, none found just once. Sequencing used CD8+ T cells sorted from a lymph node. The receptors were gathered from a C3H/HeJ mouse with alopecia areata. The strain's MHC: H2-k.

This clone was seen a few times. Genes and germline come from the mouse. The sequence runs out 4 residues before the end of the CDR3; the remainder is reconstructed from the germline J gene. This chain uses TRBV13-3 with TRBJ2-7; weak D call: TRBD1 (5 bases). CDR3 size: 13 residues. From germline, CDR1 is NNHDY and CDR2 SYVADS. CDR3 sequence: CASSQGGKYEQYF. CDR3 bases read: TGTGCCAGCAGTCAGGGAGGGAAGTAT.

About this clone itself: The gene symbols are mouse symbols. The CDR3 extends 4 residues past the end of the read, so its final part is completed from the germline J gene. This chain links TRBV5 with TRBJ2-3, with 7 bases lining up with TRBD1. CDR3 size: 15 residues. Germline trimming cut 4 bases from V and 0 bases from J; bases unmatched to any gene: 4. Germline V CDR1 and CDR2: LGHNA, YNLKQL (reference sequence). Partial CDR3 DNA: TGTGCCAGCAGCCTCGGGACAGCTAGTGCAGAA. Amino acid sequence: CASSLGTASAE. The CDR3 as a whole reads CASSLGTASAETLYF.

This clone showed up many times. The gene names given are mouse names. The read ends 4 residues early relative to the CDR3; the germline J gene fills the gap. This sequence joins TRBV1 and TRBJ1-1, with D maybe TRBD1 (6 bases). CDR3 size: 15 residues. Germline lookup yields CDR1 NSQYPW and CDR2 LRSPGD (reference sequence). The CDR3 is CTCSAPGLGGLEVFF. The sequenced part of the CDR3 DNA is TGCACCTGCAGTGCACCGGGACTGGGGGGGCTA.

This clone was observed a handful of times. A junction end diverges from the germline sequence, so it may reflect a read error. Here the gene names and germline are mouse. The CDR3 end lies 4 residues beyond the end of the read and is filled in from the germline J gene. This sequence joins TRBV13-2 and TRBJ2-1, with 9 bases identical to TRBD2. Germline CDR1 NNHNN, CDR2 SYGAGS (reference sequence). The CDR3 consists of 16 residues. This chain's CDR3 is CASGDGLGFNYAEQFF. The sequenced part of the CDR3 DNA is TGTGCCAGCGGGGATGGACTGGGGTTTAACTATGCT.